The rows below give T cell receptor beta chains drawn from one sample of a study of human T cells and chemical hapten exposure. From the RACE reads, TCRdb called clonotypes with MiXCR, one entry per CDR3 protein. The sample contains some 400,000 distinct CDR3 sequences, around 4.8% of which appear only once. The sample was whole blood, taken in connection with sensitization to the hapten diphenylcyclopropenone (DPC). Receptor source: a woman in her fifties or sixties with alopecia areata. Some clones in this sample may be carry-over from other donors' samples. CDR3s include the opening cysteine and the closing phenylalanine or tryptophan. D genes are given only for firm matches. Not every row has a clone size; where given, it reads once, few, many or a size class.

size	V	D	J	DNA	CDR3
many	TRBV20-1	NA	TRBJ2-3	TGCAGTGCTGGGGGGACGTACACAGATACGCAGTATTTT	CSAGGTYTDTQYF
many	TRBV28	NA	TRBJ2-7	TGTGCCAGCAGGAACGGGAACCTGGGGGAGCAGTACTTC	CASRNGNLGEQYF
many	TRBV20-1	NA	TRBJ2-1	TGCAGTGCTAGAATCGGGTTAGACGAGCAGTTCTTC	CSARIGLDEQFF
NA	TRBV4-1	NA	TRBJ1-1	TGCGCCAGCAGCCAAGATTCTGGGCGGACTGAAGCTTTCTTT	CASSQDSGRTEAFF
many	TRBV4-3	NA	TRBJ2-7	TGCGCCAGCAGCCACGGCCAGGGTCCTTTCTACGAGCAGTACTTC	CASSHGQGPFYEQYF
few	TRBV19	NA	TRBJ2-1	TGTGCCAGTAGTATAGATCCCCCAGGTACCAATGAGCAGTTCTTC	CASSIDPPGTNEQFF
NA	TRBV5-5	TRBD2	TRBJ2-5	TGTGCCAGCAGCATCGGACTAGCGGGGGGCCAAGAGACCCAGTACTTC	CASSIGLAGGQETQYF
NA	TRBV6-5	NA	TRBJ1-4	TGTGCCAGCAGTTCCCAGTCCTCAACTAATGAAAAACTGTTTTTT	CASSSQSSTNEKLFF
many	TRBV3-1	NA	TRBJ1-4	TGTGCCAGCAGCCAAAGAGGGCTAACTAATGAAAAACTGTTTTTT	CASSQRGLTNEKLFF
many	TRBV20-1	NA	TRBJ1-6	TGCAGTGCTACAAAAACAGGGCCCCAGTCACCCCTCCACTTT	CSATKTGPQSPLHF
few	TRBV2	TRBD1	TRBJ2-7	TGTGCCAGCAAAGGGGACAGCTTGTACGAGCAGTACTTC	CASKGDSLYEQYF
NA	TRBV12-3/TRBV12-4	NA	TRBJ1-2	TGTGCCAGCAGTGCAGGGAATAATGGCTACACCTTC	CASSAGNNGYTF
many	TRBV19	NA	TRBJ2-1	TGTGCCAGCAGTTACACCTCCTACAATGAGCAGTTCTTC	CASSYTSYNEQFF
many	TRBV29-1	NA	TRBJ1-2	TGCAGCGTTGAAGGGGGCACCTTCTATGGCTACACCTTC	CSVEGGTFYGYTF
many	TRBV28	NA	TRBJ2-4	TGTGCCAGCAGTCAGGAGGCGGAAAACATTCAGTACTTC	CASSQEAENIQYF
many	TRBV29-1	TRBD1	TRBJ2-3	TGCAGCGTCCCGGGACAGGGGGGCCCAGATACGCAGTATTTT	CSVPGQGGPDTQYF
NA	TRBV12-3/TRBV12-4	NA	TRBJ1-4	TGTGCCAGCAGTGCCCCCGGAAAAGTTAATGAAAAACTGTTTTTT	CASSAPGKVNEKLFF
NA	TRBV20-1	TRBD2	TRBJ2-4	TGCAGTGCATACGCGGGGGGGTACAAAAACATTCAGTACTTC	CSAYAGGYKNIQYF
many	TRBV7-9	NA	TRBJ2-5	TGTGCCAGCAGCTCCCCGGATCCAGGGGACCAAGAGACCCAGTACTTC	CASSSPDPGDQETQYF
many	TRBV7-8	NA	TRBJ2-5	TGTGCCAGCAGCTCCCGGACGGGATCAGAGACCCAGTACTTC	CASSSRTGSETQYF
many	TRBV7-9	NA	TRBJ1-1	TGTGCCTCCCCCGGCCAGAGGGACACCACTGAAGCTTTCTTT	CASPGQRDTTEAFF
NA	TRBV9	NA	TRBJ1-1	TGTGCCAGCAGCGTAGGAGGCCCCACTGAAGCTTTCTTT	CASSVGGPTEAFF
few	TRBV7-8	NA	TRBJ1-1	TGTGCCAGCAGTAGGGGGGCACGGACTGAAGCTTTCTTT	CASSRGARTEAFF
many	TRBV27	NA	TRBJ2-4	TGTGCCAGCAGTTTATCGGGTGCCAACTACATTCAGTACTTC	CASSLSGANYIQYF
few	TRBV15	TRBD2	TRBJ2-1	TGTGCCACCAGCCCCCAGAGGGGACTAGGCGCAGTTGAGCAGTTCTTC	CATSPQRGLGAVEQFF
few	TRBV4-1	NA	TRBJ2-7	TGCGCCAGCAGCCCTCGTTTTGCACTTTCCTACGAGCAGTACTTC	CASSPRFALSYEQYF
NA	TRBV28	TRBD1	TRBJ2-3	TGTGCCAGCCTCCAGGGGGATGCCGCAGATACGCAGTATTTT	CASLQGDAADTQYF
NA	TRBV6-1	TRBD2	TRBJ2-7	TGTGCCAGCACCGAGACTAGCGGCCCCTACGAGCAGTACTTC	CASTETSGPYEQYF